This TCR beta chain was identified in a study of neurological immune-mediated disorders. TCRdb fed the 5' RACE reads into MiXCR, producing one record per CDR3 protein. The table lists 45,000 to 50,000 distinct CDR3 sequences, approximately 3% of them singletons. CDR1 SGHKS and CDR2 YYEKEE come from the germline V gene (reference sequence). The CDR3 consists of 15 residues. For this clonotype: One junction end disagrees with the germline gene, perhaps due to a read error.

The receptor was derived from a woman in her forties or fifties with multiple sclerosis. The J gene is TRBJ1-6, the V gene TRBV5-5, with TRBD1 matching over 7 bases. The sample comprised PBMCs. CDR3 sequence reads: CASSLTGATNSTLNF. CDR3 DNA: TGTGCCAGCAGCTTGACAGGGGCTACTAATTCAACCCTCAACTTT.